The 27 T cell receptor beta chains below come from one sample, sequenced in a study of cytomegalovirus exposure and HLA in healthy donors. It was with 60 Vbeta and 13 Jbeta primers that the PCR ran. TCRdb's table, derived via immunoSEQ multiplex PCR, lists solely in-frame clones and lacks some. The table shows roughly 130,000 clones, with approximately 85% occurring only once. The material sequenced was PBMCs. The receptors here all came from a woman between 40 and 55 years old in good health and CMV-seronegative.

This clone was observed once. CDR3 protein: CASSQSSGPYEQYF. The CDR3 DNA follows: TGCGCCAGCAGCCAATCTAGCGGACCCTACGAGCAGTACTTC. The rearrangement uses TRBV4-1 and TRBJ2-7; 7 bases line up with TRBD2. J was trimmed by 2 bases and V by 2 bases; bases with no gene match: 3. Germline-derived CDR1 and CDR2 are MGHRA and YSYEKL. The CDR3 is made up of 14 amino acids.

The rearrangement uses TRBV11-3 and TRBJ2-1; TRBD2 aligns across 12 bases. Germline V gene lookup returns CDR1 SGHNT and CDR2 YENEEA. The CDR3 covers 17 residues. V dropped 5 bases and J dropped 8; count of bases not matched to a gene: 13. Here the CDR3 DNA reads TGTGCCAGCAGCCTGAATTTTCTAGCGGGAGGGGGTCATGAGCAGTTCTTC. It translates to CASSLNFLAGGGHEQFF.

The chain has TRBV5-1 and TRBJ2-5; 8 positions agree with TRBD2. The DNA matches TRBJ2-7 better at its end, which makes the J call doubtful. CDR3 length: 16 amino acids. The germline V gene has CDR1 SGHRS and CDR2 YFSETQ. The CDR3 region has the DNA TGCGCCAGCAGCTTGGTCGGGAGGGCCCCCTCCTACGAGCAGTACTTC. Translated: CASSLVGRAPSYEQYF.

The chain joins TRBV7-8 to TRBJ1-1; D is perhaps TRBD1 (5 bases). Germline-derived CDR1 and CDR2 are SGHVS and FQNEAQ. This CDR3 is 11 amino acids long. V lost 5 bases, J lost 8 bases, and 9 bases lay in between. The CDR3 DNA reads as TGTGCCAGCAGCCCCTACAGGGAAGCTTTCTTT. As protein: CASSPYREAFF.

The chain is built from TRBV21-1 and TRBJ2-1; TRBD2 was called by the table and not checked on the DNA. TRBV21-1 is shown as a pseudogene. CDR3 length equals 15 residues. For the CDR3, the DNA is TGTGCCAGCAGCAAAGGGTCTAGCGGGAGGTGTGAGCAGTTCTTC. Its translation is CASSKGSSGRCEQFF.

The CDR3 DNA follows: TGTGCAAGTCGCCCACCCGGACTAGCGGGAGGGCCATTCTACGAGCAGTACTTC. Translated, it gives CASRPPGLAGGPFYEQYF. The chain has TRBV12-2 and TRBJ2-7; the DNA was not used to check the table's D call, TRBD2. TRBV12-2 is a listed pseudogene. The CDR3 length is 18 residues.

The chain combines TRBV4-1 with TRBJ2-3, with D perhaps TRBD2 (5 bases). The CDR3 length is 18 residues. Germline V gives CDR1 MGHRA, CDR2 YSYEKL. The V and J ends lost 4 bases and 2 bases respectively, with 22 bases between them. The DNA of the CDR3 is TGCGCCAGCAGCCCCCATCCCTTTGCTAGCAACCCCACAGATACGCAGTATTTT. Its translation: CASSPHPFASNPTDTQYF.

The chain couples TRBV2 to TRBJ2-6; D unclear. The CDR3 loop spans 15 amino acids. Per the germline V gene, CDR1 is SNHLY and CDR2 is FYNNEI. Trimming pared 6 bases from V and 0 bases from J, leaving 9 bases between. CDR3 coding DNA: TGTGCCAGCAGGAGAGGAGTCTCTGGGGCCAACGTCCTGACTTTC. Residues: CASRRGVSGANVLTF. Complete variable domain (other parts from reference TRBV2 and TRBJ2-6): EPEVTQTPSHQVTQMGQEVILRCVPISNHLYFYWYRQILGQKVEFLVSFYNNEISEKSEIFDDQFSVERPDGSNFTLKIRSTKLEDSAMYFCASRRGVSGANVLTFGAGSRLTVL.

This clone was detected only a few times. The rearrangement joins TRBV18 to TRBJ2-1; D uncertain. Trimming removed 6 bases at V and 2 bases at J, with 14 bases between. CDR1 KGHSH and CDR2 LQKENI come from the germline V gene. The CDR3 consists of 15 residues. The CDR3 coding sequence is TGTGCCAGCTCCCCAACCCACACCCCCTACAATGAGCAGTTCTTC. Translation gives CASSPTHTPYNEQFF.

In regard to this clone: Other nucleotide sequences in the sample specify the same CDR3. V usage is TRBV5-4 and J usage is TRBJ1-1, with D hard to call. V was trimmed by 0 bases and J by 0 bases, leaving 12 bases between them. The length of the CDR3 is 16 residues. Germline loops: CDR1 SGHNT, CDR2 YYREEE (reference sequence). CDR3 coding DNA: TGTGCCAGCAGCTTGGCCCTAGGCAGCTTGAACACTGAAGCTTTCTTT. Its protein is CASSLALGSLNTEAFF.

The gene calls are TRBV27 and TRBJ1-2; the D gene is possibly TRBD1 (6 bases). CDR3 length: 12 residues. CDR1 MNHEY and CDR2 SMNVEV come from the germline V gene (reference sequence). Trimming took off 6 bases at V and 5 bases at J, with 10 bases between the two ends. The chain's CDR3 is CASSRGGYGYTF. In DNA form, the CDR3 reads TGTGCCAGCAGCAGAGGGGGTTATGGCTACACCTTC.

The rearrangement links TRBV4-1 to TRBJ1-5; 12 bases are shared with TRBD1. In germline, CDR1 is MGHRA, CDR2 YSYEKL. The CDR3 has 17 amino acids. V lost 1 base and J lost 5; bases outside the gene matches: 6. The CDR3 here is CASSQVAGTGGYQPQHF. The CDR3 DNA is TGCGCCAGCAGCCAAGTCGCCGGGACAGGGGGCTATCAGCCCCAGCATTTT.

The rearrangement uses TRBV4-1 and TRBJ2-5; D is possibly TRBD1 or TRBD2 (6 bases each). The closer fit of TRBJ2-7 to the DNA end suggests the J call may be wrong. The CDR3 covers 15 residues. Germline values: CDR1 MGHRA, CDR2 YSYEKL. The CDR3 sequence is CASSREGGAIHEQYF. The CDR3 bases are TGCGCCAGCAGCCGAGAGGGGGGAGCTATCCACGAGCAGTACTTC.

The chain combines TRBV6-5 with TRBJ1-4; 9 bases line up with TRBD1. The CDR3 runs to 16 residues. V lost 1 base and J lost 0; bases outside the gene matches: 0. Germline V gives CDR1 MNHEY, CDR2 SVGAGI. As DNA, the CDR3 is TGTGCCAGCAGTTACTGGACAGGGGCAACTAATGAAAAACTGTTTTTT. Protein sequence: CASSYWTGATNEKLFF.

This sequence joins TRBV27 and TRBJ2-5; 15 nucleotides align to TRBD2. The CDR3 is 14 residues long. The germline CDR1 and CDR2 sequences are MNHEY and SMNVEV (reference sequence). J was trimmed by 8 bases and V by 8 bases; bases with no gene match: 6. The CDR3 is CASRTSGRGETQYF. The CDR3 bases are TGTGCCAGCCGGACTAGCGGGAGGGGGGAAACCCAGTACTTC.

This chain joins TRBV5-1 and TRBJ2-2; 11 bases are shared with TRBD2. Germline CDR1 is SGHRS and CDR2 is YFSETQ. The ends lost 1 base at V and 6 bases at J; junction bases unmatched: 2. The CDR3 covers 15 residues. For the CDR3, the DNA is TGCGCCAGCAGCTTGACTAGCGGGAGCCCCGGGGAGCTGTTTTTT. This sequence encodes CASSLTSGSPGELFF.

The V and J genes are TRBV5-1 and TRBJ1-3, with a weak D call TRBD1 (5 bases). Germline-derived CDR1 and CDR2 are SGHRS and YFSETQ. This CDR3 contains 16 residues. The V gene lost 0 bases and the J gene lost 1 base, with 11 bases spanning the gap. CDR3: CASSLAVGGSGNTIYF. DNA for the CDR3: TGCGCCAGCAGCTTGGCCGTTGGGGGGTCTGGAAACACCATATATTTT.

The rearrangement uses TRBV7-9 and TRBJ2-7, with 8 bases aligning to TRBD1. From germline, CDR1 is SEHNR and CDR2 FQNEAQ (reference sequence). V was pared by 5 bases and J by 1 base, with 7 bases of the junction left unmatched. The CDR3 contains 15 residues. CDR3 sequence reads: CASSRGQELSYEQYF. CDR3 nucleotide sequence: TGTGCCAGCAGCAGGGGACAGGAATTGTCCTACGAGCAGTACTTC.

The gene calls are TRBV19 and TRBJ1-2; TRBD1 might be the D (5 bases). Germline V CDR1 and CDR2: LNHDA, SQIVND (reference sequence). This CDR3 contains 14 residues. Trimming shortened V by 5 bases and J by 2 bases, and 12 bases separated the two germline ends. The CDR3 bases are TGTGCCAGTAGTCTTCCTACAGGCAACTATGGCTACACCTTC. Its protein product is CASSLPTGNYGYTF.

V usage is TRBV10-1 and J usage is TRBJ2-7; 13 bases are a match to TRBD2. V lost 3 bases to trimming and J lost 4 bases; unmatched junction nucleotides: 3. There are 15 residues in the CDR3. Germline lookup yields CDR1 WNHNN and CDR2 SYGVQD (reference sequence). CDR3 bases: TGCGCCAGCAGTGAATGGACTAGCGGGAGTTACGAGCAGTACTTC. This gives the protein CASSEWTSGSYEQYF.

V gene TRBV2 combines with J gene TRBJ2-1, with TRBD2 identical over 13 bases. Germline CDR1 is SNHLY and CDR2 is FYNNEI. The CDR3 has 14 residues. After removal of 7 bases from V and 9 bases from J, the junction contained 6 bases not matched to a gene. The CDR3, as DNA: TGTGCCAGCAACCAACGGACTAGCGGGGGTGAGCAGTTCTTC. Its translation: CASNQRTSGGEQFF.

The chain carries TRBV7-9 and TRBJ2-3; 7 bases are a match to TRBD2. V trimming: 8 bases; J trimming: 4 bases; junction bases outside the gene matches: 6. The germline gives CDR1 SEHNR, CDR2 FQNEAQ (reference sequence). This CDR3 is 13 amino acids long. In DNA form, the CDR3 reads TGTGCCAGCGGCTCTGCGGGAGCAGATACGCAGTATTTT. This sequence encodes CASGSAGADTQYF.

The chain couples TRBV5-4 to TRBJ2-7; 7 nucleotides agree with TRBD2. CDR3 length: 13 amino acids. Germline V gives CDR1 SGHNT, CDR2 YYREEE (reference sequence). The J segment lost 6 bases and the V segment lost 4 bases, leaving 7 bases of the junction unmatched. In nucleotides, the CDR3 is TGTGCCAGCAGCGATGGCGGGGGAGGCGAGCAGTACTTC. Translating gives CASSDGGGGEQYF.

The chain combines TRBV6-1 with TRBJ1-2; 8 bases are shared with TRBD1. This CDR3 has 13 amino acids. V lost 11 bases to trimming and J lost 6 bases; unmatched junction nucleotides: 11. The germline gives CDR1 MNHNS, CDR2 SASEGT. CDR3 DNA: TGTGCCGGCGCGGACAGGGAGGGGGATGGCTACACCTTC. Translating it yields CAGADREGDGYTF.

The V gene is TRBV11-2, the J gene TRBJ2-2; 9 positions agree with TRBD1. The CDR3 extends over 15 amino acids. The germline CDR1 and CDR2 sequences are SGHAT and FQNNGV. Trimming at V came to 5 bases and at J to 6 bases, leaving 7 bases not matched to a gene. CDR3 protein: CASSGGWTGAGELFF. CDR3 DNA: TGTGCCAGCAGCGGAGGGTGGACAGGGGCCGGGGAGCTGTTTTTT.

The CDR3 sequence: CASSLAETYEQYF. The CDR3 bases are TGTGCCAGCTCACTAGCCGAGACCTACGAGCAGTACTTC. The chain is built from TRBV18 and TRBJ2-5; D is unclear. The J call may not be correct, given that the DNA end is closer to TRBJ2-7. Germline CDR1 reads KGHSH; CDR2 reads LQKENI. CDR3 size: 13 residues.

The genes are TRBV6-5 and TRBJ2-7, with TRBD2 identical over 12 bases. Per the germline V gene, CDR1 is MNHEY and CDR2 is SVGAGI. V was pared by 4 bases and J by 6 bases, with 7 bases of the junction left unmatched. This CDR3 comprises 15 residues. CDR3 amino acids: CASSFSLAGGREQYF. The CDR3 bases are TGTGCCAGCAGTTTCTCACTAGCGGGAGGTCGCGAGCAGTACTTC.